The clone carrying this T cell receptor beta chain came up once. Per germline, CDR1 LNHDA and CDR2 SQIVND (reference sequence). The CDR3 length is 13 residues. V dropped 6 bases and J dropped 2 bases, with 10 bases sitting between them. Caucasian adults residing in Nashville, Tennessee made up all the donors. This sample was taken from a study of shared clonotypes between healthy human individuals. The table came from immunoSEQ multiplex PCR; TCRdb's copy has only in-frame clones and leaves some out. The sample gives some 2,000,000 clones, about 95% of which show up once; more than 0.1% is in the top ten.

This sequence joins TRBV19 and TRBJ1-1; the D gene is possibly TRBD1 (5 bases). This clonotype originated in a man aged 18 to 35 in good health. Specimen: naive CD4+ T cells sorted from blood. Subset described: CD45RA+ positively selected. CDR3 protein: CASSATGNTEAFF. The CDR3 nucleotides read TGTGCCAGTAGCGCTACAGGTAACACTGAAGCTTTCTTT.